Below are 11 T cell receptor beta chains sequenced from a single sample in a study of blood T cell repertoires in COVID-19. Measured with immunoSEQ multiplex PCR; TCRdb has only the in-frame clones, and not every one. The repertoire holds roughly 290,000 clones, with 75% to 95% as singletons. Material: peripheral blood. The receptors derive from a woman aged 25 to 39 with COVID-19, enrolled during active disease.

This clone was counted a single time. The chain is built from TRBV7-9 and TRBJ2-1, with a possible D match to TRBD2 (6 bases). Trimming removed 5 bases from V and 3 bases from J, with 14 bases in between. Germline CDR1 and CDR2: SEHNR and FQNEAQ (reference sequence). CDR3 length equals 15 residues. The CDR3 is CASSAGSSVYNEQFF. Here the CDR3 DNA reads TGTGCCAGCAGCGCGGGGTCTAGCGTCTACAATGAGCAGTTCTTC.

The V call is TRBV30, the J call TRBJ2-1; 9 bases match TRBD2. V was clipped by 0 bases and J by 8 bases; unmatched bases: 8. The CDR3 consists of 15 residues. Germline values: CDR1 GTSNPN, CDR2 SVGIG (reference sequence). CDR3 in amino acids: CAWSVGLAGMYEQFF. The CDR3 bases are TGTGCCTGGAGTGTCGGCCTAGCGGGAATGTATGAGCAGTTCTTC. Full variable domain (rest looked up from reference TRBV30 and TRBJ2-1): SQTIHQWPATLVQPVGSPLSLECTVEGTSNPNLYWYRQAAGRGLQLLFYSVGIGQISSEVPQNLSASRPQDRQFILSSKKLLLSDSGFYLCAWSVGLAGMYEQFFGPGTRLTVL.

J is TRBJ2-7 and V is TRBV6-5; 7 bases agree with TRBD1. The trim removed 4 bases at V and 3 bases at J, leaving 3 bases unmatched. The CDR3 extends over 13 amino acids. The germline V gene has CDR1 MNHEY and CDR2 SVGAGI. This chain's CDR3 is CASSWDSLYEQYF. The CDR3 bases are TGTGCCAGCAGTTGGGACAGCCTCTACGAGCAGTACTTC.

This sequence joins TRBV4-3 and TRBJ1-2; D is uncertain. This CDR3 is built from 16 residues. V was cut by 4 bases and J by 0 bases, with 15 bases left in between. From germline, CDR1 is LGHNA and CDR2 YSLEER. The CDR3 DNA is TGCGCCAGCAGCCTAACATACAGATCCTCTAACTATGGCTACACCTTC. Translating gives CASSLTYRSSNYGYTF.

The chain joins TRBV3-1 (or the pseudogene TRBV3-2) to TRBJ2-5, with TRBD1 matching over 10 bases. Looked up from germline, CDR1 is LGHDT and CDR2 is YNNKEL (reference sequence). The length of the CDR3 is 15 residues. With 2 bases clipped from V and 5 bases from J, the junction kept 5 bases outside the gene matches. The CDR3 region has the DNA TGTGCCAGCAGCCAAACCCGGGACAGGGGTGAGACCCAGTACTTC. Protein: CASSQTRDRGETQYF.

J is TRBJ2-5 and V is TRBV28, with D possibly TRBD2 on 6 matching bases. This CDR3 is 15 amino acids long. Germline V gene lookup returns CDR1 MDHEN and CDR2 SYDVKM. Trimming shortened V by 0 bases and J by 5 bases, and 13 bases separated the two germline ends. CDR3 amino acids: CASSLWSLASETQYF. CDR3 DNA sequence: TGTGCCAGCAGTTTATGGTCGCTAGCGAGCGAGACCCAGTACTTC.

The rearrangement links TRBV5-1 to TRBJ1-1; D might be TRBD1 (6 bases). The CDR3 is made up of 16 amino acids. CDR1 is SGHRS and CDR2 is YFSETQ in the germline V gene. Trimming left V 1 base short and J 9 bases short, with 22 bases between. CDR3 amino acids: CASSLRWGEQGSQAFF. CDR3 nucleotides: TGCGCCAGCAGCTTGCGGTGGGGTGAACAGGGATCGCAAGCTTTCTTT.

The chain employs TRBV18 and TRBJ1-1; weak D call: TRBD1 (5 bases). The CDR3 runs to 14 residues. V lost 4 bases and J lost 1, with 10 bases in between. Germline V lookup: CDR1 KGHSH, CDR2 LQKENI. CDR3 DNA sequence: TGTGCCAGCTCACTCGGGGGGGGGAACACTGAAGCTTTCTTT. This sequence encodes CASSLGGGNTEAFF.

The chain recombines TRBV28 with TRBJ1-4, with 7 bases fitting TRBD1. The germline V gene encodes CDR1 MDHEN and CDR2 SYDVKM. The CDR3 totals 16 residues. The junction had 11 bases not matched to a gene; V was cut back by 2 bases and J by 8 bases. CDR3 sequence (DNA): TGTGCCAGCAGTTTACCGCAGGGGATCAGGGGGGAAAAACTGTTTTTT. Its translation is CASSLPQGIRGEKLFF.

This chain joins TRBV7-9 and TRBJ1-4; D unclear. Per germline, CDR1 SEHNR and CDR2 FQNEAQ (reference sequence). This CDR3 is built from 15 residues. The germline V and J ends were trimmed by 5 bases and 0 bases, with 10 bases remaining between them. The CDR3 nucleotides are TGTGCCAGCAGCACAACATTTCCAACTAATGAAAAACTGTTTTTT. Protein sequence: CASSTTFPTNEKLFF.

In DNA, the CDR3 is TGTGCCAGCGGGCGTTTAACAGATACGCAGTATTTT. This translates into CASGRLTDTQYF. The chain carries TRBV3-1 (or the pseudogene TRBV3-2) and TRBJ2-3; no firm D call. V was clipped by 8 bases and J by 3 bases, with 9 bases between them. The CDR3 has 12 amino acids. Germline CDR1 LGHDT, CDR2 YNNKEL (reference sequence).